The rows below give T cell receptor beta chains drawn from one sample of a study of T cell changes during pregnancy in multiple sclerosis. Clones were read by immunoSEQ multiplex PCR, and TCRdb kept only the in-frame ones, dropping some. The data show about 57,000 clones, roughly 94% seen once. The specimen comprised CD4+ T cells from peripheral blood mononuclear cells, sampled in the second trimester of pregnancy. These TCRs come from a female donor with multiple sclerosis, enrolled in a pregnancy study. CDR3s include the opening cysteine and the closing phenylalanine or tryptophan. D genes are given only for firm matches. Only part of the rows carry a size: once, few, many, or a class if the clone is expanded.

CDR3 protein	CDR3 DNA	D gene	V gene	J gene	clone size	CDR3 length
CSASSTGPHEQYF	TGCAGCGCGTCTTCGACAGGGCCGCACGAGCAGTACTTC	TRBD1	TRBV29-1	TRBJ2-7	.	13
CASSLALQETQYF	TGCGCCAGCAGCTTGGCCCTTCAAGAGACCCAGTACTTC	.	TRBV5-1	TRBJ2-5	.	13
CASSPPPTSGQGGNQPQHF	TGTGCCAGCAGTCCCCCTCCAACGTCGGGACAGGGCGGCAATCAGCCCCAGCATTTT	TRBD1	TRBV28	TRBJ1-5	.	19
CASSLSGADTQYF	TGTGCCAGCAGTTTATCAGGGGCAGATACGCAGTATTTT	.	TRBV28	TRBJ2-3	.	13
CASSPGPGQGSGGNTIYF	TGTGCCAGCAGCCCGGGCCCGGGACAGGGGTCGGGAGGAAACACCATATATTTT	TRBD1	TRBV7-9	TRBJ1-3	.	18
CASSPRGAAAFEQYF	TGTGCCAGCAGCCCTCGGGGAGCGGCAGCTTTCGAGCAGTACTTC	.	TRBV7-2	TRBJ2-7	once	15
CASSVAAGGGTDTQYF	TGTGCCAGCAGCGTAGCGGCTGGCGGGGGGACAGATACGCAGTATTTT	TRBD2	TRBV9	TRBJ2-3	.	16
CASRGDTLNNEQFF	TGCGCCAGCAGAGGGGACACCTTAAACAATGAGCAGTTCTTC	.	TRBV5-1	TRBJ2-1	.	14
CASSFSDRRTEAFF	TGTGCCAGCAGCTTTTCGGACAGGAGGACTGAAGCTTTCTTT	TRBD1	TRBV5-6	TRBJ1-1	once	14
CASSQVARGELFF	TGCGCCAGCAGCCAAGTGGCGAGGGGGGAGCTGTTTTTT	.	TRBV4-1	TRBJ2-2	.	13
CASSPGQGLRWYF	TGCGCCAGCAGCCCGGGACAGGGACTGCGCTGGTACTTC	TRBD1	TRBV5-1	TRBJ2-7	.	13
CASSIDRVAYEQYF	TGTGCCAGCAGCATAGACAGGGTTGCCTACGAGCAGTACTTC	TRBD1	TRBV4-2	TRBJ2-7	.	14
CASSLSQVGPQHF	TGTGCCAGCAGCTTATCGCAGGTGGGGCCCCAGCATTTT	.	TRBV7-2	TRBJ1-5	.	13
CASSLTGGTGGRNYGYTF	TGTGCCAGCAGCTTAACCGGCGGGACAGGGGGCCGGAACTATGGCTACACCTTC	TRBD1	TRBV5-8	TRBJ1-2	.	18
CAISTGQGFAEAFF	TGTGCCATCAGTACGGGACAGGGATTCGCTGAAGCTTTCTTT	TRBD1	TRBV10-3	TRBJ1-1	.	14
CASSVGRLSGANVLTF	TGTGCCAGCAGTGTTGGCAGACTCTCTGGGGCCAACGTCCTGACTTTC	.	TRBV6-1	TRBJ2-6	once	16
CASSPGQGNYGYTF	TGTGCCAGCAGCCCGGGACAGGGGAACTATGGCTACACCTTC	TRBD1	TRBV5-6	TRBJ1-2	once	14
CAWTPTGEASYEQYF	TGTGCCTGGACCCCGACAGGGGAAGCATCCTACGAGCAGTACTTC	TRBD1	TRBV30	TRBJ2-7	.	15
CASSLEAGFNTEAFF	TGCGCCAGCAGCTTGGAGGCGGGCTTTAACACTGAAGCTTTCTTT	.	TRBV5-1	TRBJ1-1	.	15
CASSPLLPGGQPQHF	TGTGCCAGTAGTCCCCTACTGCCGGGGGGTCAGCCCCAGCATTTT	.	TRBV19	TRBJ1-5	.	15
CASSLIAGKETQYF	TGCGCCAGCAGCTTAATAGCGGGAAAAGAGACCCAGTACTTC	TRBD2	TRBV5-1	TRBJ2-5	once	14
CASSRDINYEQYF	TGTGCCAGTAGTAGGGACATCAACTACGAGCAGTACTTC	.	TRBV19	TRBJ2-7	.	13
CASSVLGQGGGYTF	TGTGCCAGCAGCGTTTTAGGACAGGGTGGCGGCTACACCTTC	TRBD1	TRBV9	TRBJ1-2	.	14
CASSFSGRANVLTF	TGTGCCAGCAGCTTTTCTGGGCGGGCCAACGTCCTGACTTTC	.	TRBV7-3	TRBJ2-6	.	14
CASSNRGTGNTIYF	TGTGCCAGCAGTAACAGGGGTACGGGAAACACCATATATTTT	TRBD1	TRBV6-1	TRBJ1-3	.	14